This entry lists 24 T cell receptor beta chains sequenced from one sample in a study of OX40 agonist ivuxolimab in advanced cancers. Libraries were prepared by immunoSEQ multiplex PCR; TCRdb keeps only in-frame clonotypes and omits some of them. The sample carries roughly 46,000 clones, roughly 85% recorded once. The material was CD4+ or CD8+ T cells sorted from blood, obtained in a trial of the OX40 agonist ivuxolimab. These receptors were collected from an adult with an advanced solid tumor such as melanoma, head and neck, liver or kidney cancer.

This chain uses TRBV2 with TRBJ2-1; 8 nucleotides align to TRBD2. J was trimmed by 3 bases and V by 6 bases; bases with no gene match: 10. The CDR3 loop spans 16 amino acids. Per germline, CDR1 SNHLY and CDR2 FYNNEI. This CDR3 reads CASSKKLAGIYNEQFF. CDR3 DNA sequence: TGTGCCAGCAGCAAAAAGTTAGCGGGGATCTACAATGAGCAGTTCTTC.

The chain links TRBV11-1 to TRBJ2-3; D remains unclear. Between the trimmed V and J ends, which lost 5 bases and 2 bases, there was a span of 14 bases. The germline gives CDR1 SGHAT, CDR2 FQDESV (reference sequence). CDR3 length: 15 amino acids. For the CDR3, the DNA is TGTGCCAGCAGCCCGCCGAGTGGGCCCACAGATACGCAGTATTTT. It translates to CASSPPSGPTDTQYF.

This clone was recorded once. The chain combines TRBV28 with TRBJ2-5, with D perhaps matching TRBD2 (6 bases). The germline V gene has CDR1 MDHEN and CDR2 SYDVKM. This CDR3 spans 17 amino acids. V was clipped by 6 bases and J by 2 bases, with 22 bases between them. The CDR3 is CASRPLLSFGGQETQYF. CDR3 DNA sequence: TGTGCCAGCAGGCCTCTCCTTAGCTTTGGGGGGCAAGAGACCCAGTACTTC.

This chain joins TRBV19 and TRBJ1-4; possible D gene TRBD1, 6 bases. V was clipped by 7 bases and J by 0 bases, with 12 bases between them. CDR1 and CDR2 from the germline V gene are LNHDA and SQIVND (reference sequence). The CDR3 contains 15 residues. Here the CDR3 reads CASKDSRATNEKLFF. The DNA for the CDR3 is TGTGCCAGTAAGGACAGCCGAGCAACTAATGAAAAACTGTTTTTT.

This clone was detected only once. V and J are TRBV28 and TRBJ1-1, with a tentative D call TRBD1 (5 bases). The germline CDR1 and CDR2 sequences are MDHEN and SYDVKM. The CDR3 is 12 residues long. V lost 6 bases and J 11 bases, leaving 16 bases between the germline ends. The CDR3 loop is CASSRTPLRAFF. The CDR3 bases are TGTGCCAGCAGCAGGACACCTCTAAGGGCTTTCTTT.

The V call is TRBV28, the J call TRBJ2-7, with a weak D call TRBD1 (7 bases). Germline V lookup: CDR1 MDHEN, CDR2 SYDVKM. Trimming removed 5 bases from V and 2 bases from J, with 16 bases in between. CDR3 length equals 15 residues. CDR3 residues: CASSAQTGTAYEQYF. The DNA for the CDR3 is TGTGCCAGCAGTGCCCAGACAGGGACTGCCTACGAGCAGTACTTC.

The chain has TRBV19 and TRBJ2-3; 10 positions match TRBD2. V gave up 5 bases and J gave up 0 bases; unmatched junction bases: 14. The CDR3 totals 19 residues. Germline values: CDR1 LNHDA, CDR2 SQIVND (reference sequence). In DNA, the CDR3 is TGTGCCAGTAGTCCCCTCTGGACTAGCGGAACTTTAAGCACAGATACGCAGTATTTT. Protein: CASSPLWTSGTLSTDTQYF.

The CDR3 here is CAWNRGAGNTIYF. The CDR3 DNA follows: TGTGCCTGGAACCGGGGCGCGGGAAACACCATATATTTT. This sequence joins TRBV30 and TRBJ1-3, with D perhaps matching TRBD1 (5 bases). Trimming took 4 bases from V and 4 from J, leaving 11 bases between them. The CDR3 covers 13 residues. CDR1 is GTSNPN, CDR2 SVGIG, per germline (reference sequence).

The gene calls are TRBV30 and TRBJ2-1; D is unresolved. In germline, CDR1 is GTSNPN, CDR2 SVGIG (reference sequence). The CDR3 is 12 residues long. With 3 bases removed from V and 5 bases from J, the gap between germline ends came to 8 bases. DNA of the CDR3: TGTGCCTGGAGGGGCAATAACAATGAGCAGTTCTTC. This sequence encodes CAWRGNNNEQFF. Drawing the rest from reference TRBV30 and TRBJ2-1, the complete variable domain is SQTIHQWPATLVQPVGSPLSLECTVEGTSNPNLYWYRQAAGRGLQLLFYSVGIGQISSEVPQNLSASRPQDRQFILSSKKLLLSDSGFYLCAWRGNNNEQFFGPGTRLTVL.

The chain uses TRBV9 and TRBJ2-1, with D maybe TRBD1 (5 bases). Germline-derived CDR1 and CDR2 are SGDLS and YYNGEE. The CDR3 is made up of 16 amino acids. Trimming took 5 bases from V and 7 from J, leaving 22 bases between them. The CDR3: CASSTKNLIRENEQFF. CDR3 nucleotide sequence: TGTGCCAGCAGTACAAAAAACCTAATCAGGGAAAATGAGCAGTTCTTC.

This chain connects TRBV7-2 to TRBJ1-6; TRBD1 matches at 7 bases. The CDR3 has 14 amino acids. V was pared by 1 base and J by 9 bases, with 3 bases of the junction left unmatched. Germline CDR1 reads SGHTA; CDR2 reads FQGNSA. In nucleotides, the CDR3 is TGTGCCAGCAGCTTAGAGGACAGGCGTTCACCCCTCCACTTT. Translated, it gives CASSLEDRRSPLHF.

The rearrangement uses TRBV28 and TRBJ1-1; D not resolved. The CDR3 contains 15 residues. Germline assignment: CDR1 MDHEN and CDR2 SYDVKM. V lost 2 bases to trimming and J lost 0 bases, with 10 bases between them. CDR3 sequence reads: CASSLALVLNTEAFF. As DNA, the CDR3 is TGTGCCAGCAGTTTAGCACTTGTCCTGAACACTGAAGCTTTCTTT.

J is TRBJ1-1 and V is TRBV9; D is ambiguous. CDR1 is SGDLS, CDR2 YYNGEE, per germline. This CDR3 spans 14 amino acids. V was shortened by 4 bases and J by 1 base, with 11 bases between the two germline ends. DNA for the CDR3: TGTGCCAGCAGCCCACGTACCTGGAACACTGAAGCTTTCTTT. This sequence encodes CASSPRTWNTEAFF.

The chain carries TRBV9 and TRBJ2-3; 7 nucleotides agree with TRBD2. The germline gives CDR1 SGDLS, CDR2 YYNGEE. With V trimmed by 3 bases and J by 2 bases, 12 bases remained unmatched. The CDR3 is made up of 17 amino acids. The CDR3 sequence: CASSAPDTSEYTDTQYF. The CDR3 nucleotides are TGTGCCAGCAGCGCACCCGACACTAGCGAGTACACAGATACGCAGTATTTT.

In this sample, this clone turned up once. This chain uses TRBV2 with TRBJ2-7; TRBD1 aligns across 8 bases. Unmatched junction bases numbered 3, after V lost 7 bases and J lost 4 bases. The CDR3 extends over 12 amino acids. Per the germline V gene, CDR1 is SNHLY and CDR2 is FYNNEI. The CDR3 here is CASTGTGYEQYF. The DNA for the CDR3 is TGTGCCAGCACAGGGACAGGTTACGAGCAGTACTTC.

This rearrangement joins TRBV10-1 to TRBJ1-3; unclear D gene. V lost 4 bases to trimming and J lost 0 bases, with 4 bases between them. The CDR3 is 13 amino acids. Germline values: CDR1 WNHNN, CDR2 SYGVQD (reference sequence). CDR3 sequence reads: CASSVSSGNTIYF. The CDR3, as DNA: TGCGCCAGCAGTGTGAGCTCTGGAAACACCATATATTTT.

The chain employs TRBV11-2 and TRBJ2-7, with D possibly TRBD1 on 6 matching bases. CDR1 is SGHAT and CDR2 is FQNNGV in the germline V gene. The CDR3 consists of 12 residues. V was clipped by 10 bases and J by 3 bases, with 13 bases between them. The CDR3 DNA is TGTGCCACCCAGGGGCAGGGCTACGAGCAGTACTTC. Residues: CATQGQGYEQYF.

The chain carries TRBV18 and TRBJ1-5; D ambiguous. Germline V gives CDR1 KGHSH, CDR2 LQKENI. This CDR3 has 14 residues. Trimming shortened V by 3 bases and J by 4 bases, and 10 bases separated the two germline ends. CDR3 loop: CASSPVGKNQPQHF. DNA of the CDR3: TGTGCCAGCTCACCCGTAGGGAAGAATCAGCCCCAGCATTTT.

This chain joins TRBV7-9 and TRBJ1-1; D is uncertain. V lost 3 bases and J lost 5, with 4 bases in between. Germline-derived CDR1 and CDR2 are SEHNR and FQNEAQ (reference sequence). The CDR3 has 11 residues. The CDR3 DNA reads TGTGCCAGCAGCTTGCGGACTGAAGCTTTCTTT. It translates to CASSLRTEAFF.

The count of this clone is one. The chain couples TRBV5-4 to TRBJ2-2; D uncertain. Germline V lookup: CDR1 SGHNT, CDR2 YYREEE (reference sequence). V shed 0 bases and J shed 7 bases, with 10 bases lying between them. This CDR3 is built from 14 residues. The CDR3 loop reads CASSLVGADGELFF. CDR3 in DNA: TGTGCCAGCAGCTTGGTTGGCGCGGACGGGGAGCTGTTTTTT.

CDR3 loop: CAISESGTGGLSYNEQFF. DNA for the CDR3: TGTGCCATCAGTGAGTCGGGGACAGGGGGACTCTCCTACAATGAGCAGTTCTTC. This rearrangement joins TRBV10-3 to TRBJ2-1, with TRBD1 matching over 11 bases. The germline gives CDR1 ENHRY, CDR2 SYGVKD. V lost 0 bases and J lost 0; bases outside the gene matches: 4. The CDR3 is 18 amino acids.

V and J are TRBV7-2 and TRBJ2-5, with TRBD2 as a possible D gene (6 bases). CDR3 size: 13 residues. Between the trimmed V and J ends, which lost 3 bases and 2 bases, there was a span of 7 bases. Germline V gene sequence: CDR1 SGHTA, CDR2 FQGNSA. CDR3 sequence (DNA): TGTGCCAGCAGCTTTGGGAGGCAAGAGACCCAGTACTTC. This encodes CASSFGRQETQYF.

This clone was seen just once. The rearrangement links TRBV9 to TRBJ2-3; D gene ambiguous. V was shortened by 0 bases and J by 2 bases, with 10 bases between the two germline ends. In germline, CDR1 is SGDLS, CDR2 YYNGEE. This CDR3 comprises 15 residues. CDR3 DNA: TGTGCCAGCAGCGTAGAAGTCTATTCCACAGATACGCAGTATTTT. Translated: CASSVEVYSTDTQYF.

The sample holds one count of this clone. V usage is TRBV5-1 and J usage is TRBJ2-3; unclear D gene. Trimming removed 6 bases from V and 2 bases from J, with 16 bases in between. The CDR3 has 15 residues. CDR1 and CDR2 from the germline V gene are SGHRS and YFSETQ. DNA of the CDR3: TGCGCCAGCACCACCTCCAATGCCCCCACAGATACGCAGTATTTT. This encodes CASTTSNAPTDTQYF.